This T cell receptor beta chain was captured in a study of T cell responses to AZD1222 COVID-19 vaccine. TCRdb's copy holds only in-frame clones and misses some; the assay was immunoSEQ multiplex PCR. The sample holds about 50,000 clones, approximately 85% seen once. In germline, CDR1 is SGHRS, CDR2 YFSETQ. V lost 6 bases, J lost 6 bases, and 12 bases lay in between. The CDR3 covers 13 residues. This clone has only one observation. This chain links TRBV5-1 with TRBJ2-2; D is tentatively TRBD1 or TRBD2 (5 bases each). The TCR was taken from an adult in good health. The sample here was peripheral blood, taken on day 0 of MenACWY control vaccination. The CDR3 sequence is CASTGTLAGELFF. DNA for the CDR3: TGCGCCAGCACCGGGACGTTGGCCGGGGAGCTGTTTTTT.